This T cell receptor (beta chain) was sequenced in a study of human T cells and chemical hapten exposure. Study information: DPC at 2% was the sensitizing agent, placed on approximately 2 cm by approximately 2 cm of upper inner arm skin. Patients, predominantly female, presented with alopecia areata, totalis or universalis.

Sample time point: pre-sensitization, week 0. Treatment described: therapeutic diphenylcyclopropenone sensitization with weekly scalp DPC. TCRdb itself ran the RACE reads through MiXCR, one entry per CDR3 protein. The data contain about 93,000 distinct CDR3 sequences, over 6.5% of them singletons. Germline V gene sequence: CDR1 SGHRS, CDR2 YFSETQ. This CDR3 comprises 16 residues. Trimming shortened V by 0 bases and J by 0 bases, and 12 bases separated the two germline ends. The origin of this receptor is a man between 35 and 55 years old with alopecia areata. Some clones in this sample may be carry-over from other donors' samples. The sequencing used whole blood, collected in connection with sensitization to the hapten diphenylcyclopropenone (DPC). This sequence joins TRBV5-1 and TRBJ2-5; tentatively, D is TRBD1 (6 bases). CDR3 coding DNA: TGCGCCAGCAGCTTGGAAGGGGGATTAAACCAAGAGACCCAGTACTTC. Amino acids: CASSLEGGLNQETQYF.